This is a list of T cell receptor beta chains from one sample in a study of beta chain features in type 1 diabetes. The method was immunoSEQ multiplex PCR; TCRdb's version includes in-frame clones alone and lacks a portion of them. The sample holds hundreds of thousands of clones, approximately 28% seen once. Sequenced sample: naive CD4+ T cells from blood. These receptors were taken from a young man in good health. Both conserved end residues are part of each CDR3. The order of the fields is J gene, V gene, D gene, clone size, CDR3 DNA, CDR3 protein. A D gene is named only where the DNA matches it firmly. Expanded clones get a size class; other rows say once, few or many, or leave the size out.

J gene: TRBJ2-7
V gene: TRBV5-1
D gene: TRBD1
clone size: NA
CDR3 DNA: TGCGCCAGCAGCGGACCGACAGGGGAGGTCTACGAGCAGTACTTC
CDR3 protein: CASSGPTGEVYEQYF

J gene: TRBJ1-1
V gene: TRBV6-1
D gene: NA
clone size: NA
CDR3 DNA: TGTGCCAGCAGGATGACAAGGACGAACACTGAAGCTTTCTTT
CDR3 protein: CASRMTRTNTEAFF

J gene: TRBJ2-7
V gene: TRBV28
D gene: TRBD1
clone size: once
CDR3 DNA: TGTGCCAGCAGATCGGCAGGGGGCTTCTCCTACGAGCAGTACTTC
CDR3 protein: CASRSAGGFSYEQYF

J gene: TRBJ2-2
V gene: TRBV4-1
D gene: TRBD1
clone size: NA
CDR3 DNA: TGCGCCAGCAGCCTCGGACAGGGGGCCACCGGGGAGCTGTTTTTT
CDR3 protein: CASSLGQGATGELFF

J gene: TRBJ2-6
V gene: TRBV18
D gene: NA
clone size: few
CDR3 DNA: TGTGCCAGCTTCGGGTCCGGGGCCAACGTCCTGACTTTC
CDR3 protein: CASFGSGANVLTF

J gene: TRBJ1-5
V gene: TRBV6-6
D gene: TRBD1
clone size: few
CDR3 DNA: TGTGCCAGCAGTCCACAGGGGAATCAGCCCCAGCATTTT
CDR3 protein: CASSPQGNQPQHF

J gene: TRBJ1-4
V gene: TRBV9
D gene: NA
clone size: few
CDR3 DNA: TGTGCCAGCAGCCGGACGGGTGAAAAACTGTTTTTT
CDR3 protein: CASSRTGEKLFF

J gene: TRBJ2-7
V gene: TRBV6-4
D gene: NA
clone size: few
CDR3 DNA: TGTGCCAGCAGATTATTCTACGAGCAGTACTTC
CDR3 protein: CASRLFYEQYF

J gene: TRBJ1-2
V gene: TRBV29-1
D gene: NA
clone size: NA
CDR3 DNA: TGCAGCGGAGGTCCCGACACCATCTATGGCTACACCTTC
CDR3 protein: CSGGPDTIYGYTF

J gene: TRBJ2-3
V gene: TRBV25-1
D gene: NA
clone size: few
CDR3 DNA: TGTGCCAGCAGTGAATTTGGTAGGGCTAGCGGCACAGATACGCAGTATTTT
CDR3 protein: CASSEFGRASGTDTQYF

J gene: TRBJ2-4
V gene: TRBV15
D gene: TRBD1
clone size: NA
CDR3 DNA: TGTGCCACCAGCAGAGACCCCAGGGGGCTAGCCAAAAACATTCAGTACTTC
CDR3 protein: CATSRDPRGLAKNIQYF

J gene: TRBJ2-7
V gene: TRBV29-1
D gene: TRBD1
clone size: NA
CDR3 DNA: TGCAGCGTTCGGACAGGGGCCCGCTACGAGCAGTACTTC
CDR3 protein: CSVRTGARYEQYF

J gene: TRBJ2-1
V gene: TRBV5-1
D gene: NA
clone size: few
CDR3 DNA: TGCGCCAGCAGGGAAACAACGATTCATCAGTTCTTC
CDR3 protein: CASRETTIHQFF

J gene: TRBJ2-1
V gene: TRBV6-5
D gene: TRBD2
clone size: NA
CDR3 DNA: TGTGCCAGCAGTTCCCCTAGCGGGAGGGCCCGAAATGAGCAGTTCTTC
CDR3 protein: CASSSPSGRARNEQFF

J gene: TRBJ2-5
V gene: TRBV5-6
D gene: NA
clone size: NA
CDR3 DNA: TGTGCCAGCAGCTTGGGCCTGGGGCACCAAGAGACCCAGTACTTC
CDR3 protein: CASSLGLGHQETQYF

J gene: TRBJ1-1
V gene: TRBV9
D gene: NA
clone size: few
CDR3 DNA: TGTGCCAGCAGCGTAGGAATGGGTAGGGAGATGAACACTGAAGCTTTCTTT
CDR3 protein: CASSVGMGREMNTEAFF